This TCR beta chain was retrieved from a study of cytomegalovirus exposure and HLA in healthy donors. PCR used 60 Vbeta primers and 13 Jbeta primers. The data were produced by immunoSEQ multiplex PCR, yet TCRdb's version contains in-frame clones alone and is incomplete. The sample shows roughly 130,000 clones, 75% to 85% of them seen only once. The V end lost 0 bases, the J end lost 2 bases, and 8 bases lay between the germline ends. CDR1 and CDR2 from the germline V gene are SGHNT and YYREEE (reference sequence). CDR3 size: 15 residues. The sample taken for sequencing was PBMCs. The clonotype originates from a man in his late teens or twenties in good health and CMV-seronegative. The chain employs TRBV5-4 and TRBJ1-4, with D possibly TRBD1 on 5 matching bases. The CDR3: CASSLGAGTNEKLFF. In DNA, the CDR3 is TGTGCCAGCAGCTTGGGGGCAGGGACTAATGAAAAACTGTTTTTT. The full variable domain, its missing parts supplied by reference TRBV5-4 and TRBJ1-4, is ETGVTQSPTHLIKTRGQQVTLRCSSQSGHNTVSWYQQALGQGPQFIFQYYREEENGRGNFPPRFSGLQFPNYSSELNVNALELDDSALYLCASSLGAGTNEKLFFGSGTQLSVL.